One and the same sample provided the 21 T cell receptor beta chains below, sequenced in a study of T cell changes during pregnancy in multiple sclerosis. Here immunoSEQ multiplex PCR was the method, and the copy in TCRdb shows in-frame clones only, minus some. This table holds under 70,000 clones, 91% found once. The source material was peripheral blood, sampled after pregnancy. Receptor source: a female donor in good health, enrolled as a control in a pregnancy study.

CDR3 protein: CASSQGQGAFYGYTF. The CDR3 region has the DNA TGCGCCAGCAGCCAAGGACAGGGGGCTTTCTATGGCTACACCTTC. This chain uses TRBV4-3 with TRBJ1-2; TRBD1 aligns across 10 bases. CDR3 size: 15 residues. Losses at the gene ends were 1 base for V and 4 bases for J; bases not matched to a gene: 3. Germline values: CDR1 LGHNA, CDR2 YSLEER.

The J gene is TRBJ2-2, the V gene TRBV4-3; 10 bases fit TRBD2. After removal of 0 bases from V and 4 bases from J, the junction contained 8 bases not matched to a gene. The germline gives CDR1 LGHNA, CDR2 YSLEER. The CDR3 totals 18 residues. The CDR3 is CASSQEASGGVPTGELFF. DNA for the CDR3: TGCGCCAGCAGCCAAGAGGCTAGCGGGGGTGTACCCACCGGGGAGCTGTTTTTT.

J is TRBJ1-5 and V is TRBV30, with 9 positions matching TRBD1. With 4 bases clipped from V and 4 bases from J, the junction kept 2 bases outside the gene matches. This CDR3 is 13 amino acids long. The germline V gene encodes CDR1 GTSNPN and CDR2 SVGIG (reference sequence). The CDR3 spells CAWNRGPNQPQHF. CDR3 nucleotides: TGTGCCTGGAACAGGGGGCCTAATCAGCCCCAGCATTTT. Based on the CDR3 plus reference TRBV30 and TRBJ1-5, the full variable domain is SQTIHQWPATLVQPVGSPLSLECTVEGTSNPNLYWYRQAAGRGLQLLFYSVGIGQISSEVPQNLSASRPQDRQFILSSKKLLLSDSGFYLCAWNRGPNQPQHFGDGTRLSIL.

V usage is TRBV6-1 and J usage is TRBJ1-1; D is uncertain. The CDR3 contains 15 residues. Looked up from germline, CDR1 is MNHNS and CDR2 is SASEGT. Trimming stripped 3 bases from V and 4 bases from J, with 15 bases between. As DNA, the CDR3 is TGTGCCAGCAGTGATAGAGGGATTGGTGGCACTGAAGCTTTCTTT. Protein sequence: CASSDRGIGGTEAFF.

The chain couples TRBV5-5 to TRBJ2-5; 7 bases fit TRBD1. Germline V lookup: CDR1 SGHKS, CDR2 YYEKEE (reference sequence). The CDR3 is 13 residues long. The V gene end was trimmed by 6 bases and the J gene end by 1 base; junction bases not matched to a gene: 3. CDR3 nucleotides: TGTGCCAGCACAGGACAGGTCCAAGAGACCCAGTACTTC. Its protein product is CASTGQVQETQYF.

The V call is TRBV9, the J call TRBJ2-1; 7 nucleotides agree with TRBD1. J lost 6 bases, V lost 1 base, and 1 base had no gene match. Germline V gene data show CDR1 as SGDLS and CDR2 as YYNGEE. The CDR3 runs 13 residues. The CDR3 sequence is CASSVRTGNEQFF. CDR3 in DNA: TGTGCCAGCAGCGTACGGACAGGCAATGAGCAGTTCTTC.

V usage is TRBV4-3 and J usage is TRBJ1-1; unclear D gene. CDR1 is LGHNA and CDR2 is YSLEER in the germline V gene. The V end was cut by 0 bases, the J end by 4 bases, with 9 bases between. The CDR3 contains 14 residues. CDR3 DNA: TGCGCCAGCAGCCAAGATCTAAGTGTCACTGAAGCTTTCTTT. Its translation: CASSQDLSVTEAFF.

This chain uses TRBV7-2 with TRBJ2-4, with 8 nucleotides matching TRBD2. Per germline, CDR1 SGHTA and CDR2 FQGNSA. The CDR3 is 15 residues long. The V and J ends lost 3 bases and 7 bases, in that order; junction bases with no gene match: 8. This CDR3 is CASSFGPGGPNIQYF. The CDR3 nucleotides read TGTGCCAGCAGCTTTGGACCGGGGGGGCCGAACATTCAGTACTTC.

This clone has only one observation. V gene TRBV7-2 combines with J gene TRBJ1-3, with D uncertain. The CDR3 spans 13 residues. Germline V CDR1 and CDR2: SGHTA, FQGNSA. Trimming left V 6 bases short and J 2 bases short, with 8 bases between. The CDR3 region is CASRLLAGNTIYF. In nucleotides, the CDR3 is TGTGCCAGCAGGCTCCTAGCTGGAAACACCATATATTTT.

The rearrangement joins TRBV10-3 to TRBJ1-4, with 7 bases lining up with TRBD1. The trim removed 3 bases at V and 14 bases at J, leaving 6 bases unmatched. CDR3 size: 12 residues. CDR1 and CDR2 from the germline V gene are ENHRY and SYGVKD. The CDR3 DNA follows: TGTGCCATCAGTGACAATTCAGGGGGTCTGTTTTTT. Protein: CAISDNSGGLFF.

This rearrangement joins TRBV5-1 to TRBJ1-1; D call uncertain. The CDR3 extends over 14 amino acids. Germline CDR1 SGHRS, CDR2 YFSETQ. Deletions cut 3 bases from V and 0 bases from J, with 9 bases between. In DNA form, the CDR3 reads TGCGCCAGCAGCTCCGGGGAGATGAACACTGAAGCTTTCTTT. It yields the protein CASSSGEMNTEAFF.

The chain employs TRBV6-5 and TRBJ2-7, with 9 bases matching TRBD2. CDR3 length equals 14 residues. The ends lost 8 bases at V and 4 bases at J; junction bases unmatched: 9. Germline CDR1 reads MNHEY; CDR2 reads SVGAGI. This CDR3 is CASSRGGASYEQYF. CDR3 sequence (DNA): TGTGCCAGCTCGCGCGGGGGGGCTTCATACGAGCAGTACTTC.

The V and J genes are TRBV5-1 and TRBJ2-2; TRBD1 matches 8 bases. CDR1 and CDR2 (germline): SGHRS, YFSETQ. This CDR3 comprises 15 residues. After removal of 7 bases from V and 5 bases from J, the junction contained 10 bases not matched to a gene. The CDR3 spells CASGGGQEGTGELFF. DNA for the CDR3: TGCGCCAGCGGTGGGGGACAGGAAGGGACCGGGGAGCTGTTTTTT.

The J gene is TRBJ2-4, the V gene TRBV29-1; possibly TRBD2 for D (5 bases). This CDR3 has 14 residues. Germline CDR1 reads SQVTM; CDR2 reads ANQGSEA. V gave up 1 base and J gave up 5 bases, with 12 bases separating them. In DNA form, the CDR3 reads TGCAGCGTTGAAGCTGAGGGTAGCGAAAACATTCAGTACTTC. Encoded protein: CSVEAEGSENIQYF.

V usage is TRBV30 and J usage is TRBJ1-4, with 7 nucleotides matching TRBD1. This CDR3 comprises 15 residues. Germline lookup yields CDR1 GTSNPN and CDR2 SVGIG (reference sequence). J gave up 7 bases and V 4 bases, and 12 bases lay outside the gene matches. The CDR3 DNA follows: TGTGCCTGGACCGAACTAGGGGGCGCGGGTGAAAAACTGTTTTTT. It is translated as CAWTELGGAGEKLFF.

The CDR3 DNA is TGTGCCAGCAGCTCCTTCGCAGGGCCTGGAAACACCATATATTTT. Translating it yields CASSSFAGPGNTIYF. The chain carries TRBV7-3 and TRBJ1-3; tentative D call: TRBD1 (5 bases). The V end was cut by 4 bases, the J end by 2 bases, with 12 bases between. CDR3 length: 15 amino acids. Germline loops: CDR1 SGHTA, CDR2 FQGTGA.

The V and J genes are TRBV7-9 and TRBJ1-1, with TRBD1 identical over 10 bases. The CDR3 runs 16 residues. Germline assignment: CDR1 SEHNR and CDR2 FQNEAQ (reference sequence). The ends lost 4 bases at V and 4 bases at J; junction bases unmatched: 9. This chain's CDR3 is CASSSGLGTGATEAFF. The CDR3 DNA is TGTGCCAGCAGCTCCGGTTTAGGGACAGGGGCCACTGAAGCTTTCTTT.

The DNA for the CDR3 is TGTGCCAGCAGTGAATGGACAGGAGGCGTTCTCGGGGCTGGAAACACCATATATTTT. As protein: CASSEWTGGVLGAGNTIYF. The V and J genes are TRBV6-1 and TRBJ1-3; 7 nucleotides line up with TRBD1. The CDR3 is 19 residues long. Germline V CDR1 and CDR2: MNHNS, SASEGT. The V gene end was trimmed by 2 bases and the J gene end by 2 bases; junction bases not matched to a gene: 15.

V and J are TRBV6-1 and TRBJ2-3; TRBD2 might be the D (6 bases). The CDR3 is made up of 15 amino acids. Germline CDR1 MNHNS, CDR2 SASEGT. V was trimmed by 6 bases and J by 2 bases, leaving 15 bases between them. The CDR3 nucleotides read TGTGCCAGCAGCTTTGAGGGACTTTTCACAGATACGCAGTATTTT. Encoded protein: CASSFEGLFTDTQYF.

The rearrangement joins TRBV15 to TRBJ2-5, with TRBD1 as a possible D gene (6 bases). The V gene's germline CDR1 is LNHNV and CDR2 YYDKDF (reference sequence). The CDR3 sequence is 15 residues long. The germline V and J ends were trimmed by 4 bases and 0 bases, with 12 bases remaining between them. CDR3 in amino acids: CATSTWTAHQETQYF. CDR3 coding DNA: TGTGCCACCAGCACGTGGACAGCCCACCAAGAGACCCAGTACTTC.

The chain is built from TRBV5-6 and TRBJ2-5; 8 positions agree with TRBD2. V gave up 4 bases and J gave up 1 base; unmatched junction bases: 6. Looked up from germline, CDR1 is SGHDT and CDR2 is YYEEEE. The CDR3 runs 15 residues. The CDR3 sequence is CASSPIAGLQETQYF. DNA of the CDR3: TGTGCCAGCAGCCCGATAGCGGGACTCCAAGAGACCCAGTACTTC.